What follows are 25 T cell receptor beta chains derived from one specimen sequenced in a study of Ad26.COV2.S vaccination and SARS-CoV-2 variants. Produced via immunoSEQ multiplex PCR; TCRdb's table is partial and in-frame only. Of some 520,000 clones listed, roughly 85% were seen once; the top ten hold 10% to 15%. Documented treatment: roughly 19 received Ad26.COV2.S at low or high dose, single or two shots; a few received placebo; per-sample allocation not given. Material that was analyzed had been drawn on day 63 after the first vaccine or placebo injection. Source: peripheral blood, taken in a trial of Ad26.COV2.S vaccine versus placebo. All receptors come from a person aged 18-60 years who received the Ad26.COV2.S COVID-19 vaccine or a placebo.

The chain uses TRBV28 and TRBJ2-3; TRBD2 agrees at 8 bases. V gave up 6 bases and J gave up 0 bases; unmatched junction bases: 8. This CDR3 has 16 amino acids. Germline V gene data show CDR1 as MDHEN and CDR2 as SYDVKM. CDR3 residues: CASRTGTRGSTDTQYF. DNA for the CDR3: TGTGCCAGCAGAACCGGGACTAGAGGTAGCACAGATACGCAGTATTTT.

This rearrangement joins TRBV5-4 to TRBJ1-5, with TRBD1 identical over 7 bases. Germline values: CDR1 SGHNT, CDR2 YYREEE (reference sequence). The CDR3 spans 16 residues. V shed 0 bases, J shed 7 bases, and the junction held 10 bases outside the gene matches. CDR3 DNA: TGTGCCAGCAGCTTGGGGGGCCAGGGGGTCGGACAGCCCCAGCATTTT. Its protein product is CASSLGGQGVGQPQHF.

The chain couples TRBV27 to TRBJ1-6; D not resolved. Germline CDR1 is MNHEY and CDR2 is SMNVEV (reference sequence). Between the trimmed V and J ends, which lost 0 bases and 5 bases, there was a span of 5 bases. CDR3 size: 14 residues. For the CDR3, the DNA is TGTGCCAGCAGTTTATCCCAGGATAATTCACCCCTCCACTTT. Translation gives CASSLSQDNSPLHF.

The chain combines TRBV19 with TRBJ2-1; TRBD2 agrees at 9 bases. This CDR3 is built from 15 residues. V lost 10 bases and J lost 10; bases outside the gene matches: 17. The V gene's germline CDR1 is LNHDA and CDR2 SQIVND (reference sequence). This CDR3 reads CATRPLAGIMGEQFF. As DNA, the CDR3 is TGTGCCACCCGACCTCTAGCGGGGATAATGGGGGAGCAGTTCTTC.

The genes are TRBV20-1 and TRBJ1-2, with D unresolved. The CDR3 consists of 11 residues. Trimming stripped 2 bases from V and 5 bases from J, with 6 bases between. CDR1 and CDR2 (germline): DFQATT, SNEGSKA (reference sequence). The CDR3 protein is CSARPSYGYTF. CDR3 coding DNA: TGCAGTGCTAGACCGAGTTATGGCTACACCTTC.

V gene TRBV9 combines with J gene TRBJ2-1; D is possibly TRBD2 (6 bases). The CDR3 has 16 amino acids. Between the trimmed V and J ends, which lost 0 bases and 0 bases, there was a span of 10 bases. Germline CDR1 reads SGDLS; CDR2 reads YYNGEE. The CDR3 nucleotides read TGTGCCAGCAGCGTAGGGGACTTAAGCTCCTACAATGAGCAGTTCTTC. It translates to CASSVGDLSSYNEQFF.

The chain's CDR3 is CASSQRDRGLAGYNEQFF. The DNA of the CDR3 is TGTGCCAGCAGTCAAAGGGACAGGGGACTAGCGGGTTACAATGAGCAGTTCTTC. V is TRBV6-6 and J is TRBJ2-1; 12 bases line up with TRBD2. V trimming: 5 bases; J trimming: 4 bases; junction bases outside the gene matches: 12. The germline gives CDR1 MNHNY, CDR2 SVGAGI (reference sequence). The CDR3 covers 18 residues.

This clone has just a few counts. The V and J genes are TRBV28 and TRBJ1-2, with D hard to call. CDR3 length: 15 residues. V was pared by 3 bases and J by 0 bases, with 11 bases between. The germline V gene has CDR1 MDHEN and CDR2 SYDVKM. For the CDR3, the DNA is TGTGCCAGCAGTTTCACACAGACGGCTAACTATGGCTACACCTTC. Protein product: CASSFTQTANYGYTF.

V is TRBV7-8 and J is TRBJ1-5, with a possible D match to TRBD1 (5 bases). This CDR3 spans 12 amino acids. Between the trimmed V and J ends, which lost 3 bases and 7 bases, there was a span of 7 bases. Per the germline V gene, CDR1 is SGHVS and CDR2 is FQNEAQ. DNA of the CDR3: TGTGCCAGCAGCTTGGGGCTACAGCCCCAGCATTTT. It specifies CASSLGLQPQHF. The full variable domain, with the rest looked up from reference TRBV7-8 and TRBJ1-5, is GAGVSQSPRYKVAKRGQDVALRCDPISGHVSLFWYQQALGQGPEFLTYFQNEAQLDKSGLPSDRFFAERPEGSVSTLKIQRTQQEDSAVYLCASSLGLQPQHFGDGTRLSIL.

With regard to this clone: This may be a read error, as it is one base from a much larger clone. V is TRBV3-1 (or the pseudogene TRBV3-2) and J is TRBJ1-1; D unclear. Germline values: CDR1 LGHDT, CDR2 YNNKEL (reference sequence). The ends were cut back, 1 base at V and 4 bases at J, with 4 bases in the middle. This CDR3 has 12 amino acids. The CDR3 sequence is CASSQGTTEAFF. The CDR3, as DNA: TGTGCCAGCAGCCAAGGGACCACTGAAGCTTTCTTT.

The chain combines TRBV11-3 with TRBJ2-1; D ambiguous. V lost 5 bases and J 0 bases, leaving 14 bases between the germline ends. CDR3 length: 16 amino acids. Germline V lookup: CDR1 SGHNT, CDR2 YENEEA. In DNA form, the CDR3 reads TGTGCCAGCAGCCTCCATCATTTGAGCTCCTACAATGAGCAGTTCTTC. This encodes CASSLHHLSSYNEQFF. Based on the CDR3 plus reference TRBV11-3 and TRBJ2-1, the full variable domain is EAGVVQSPRYKIIEKKQPVAFWCNPISGHNTLYWYLQNLGQGPELLIRYENEEAVDDSQLPKDRFSAERLKGVDSTLKIQPAELGDSAVYLCASSLHHLSSYNEQFFGPGTRLTVL.

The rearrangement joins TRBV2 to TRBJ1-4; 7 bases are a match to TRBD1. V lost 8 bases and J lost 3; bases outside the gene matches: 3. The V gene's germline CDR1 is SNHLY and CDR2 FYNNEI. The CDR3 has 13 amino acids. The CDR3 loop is CASVRGPNEKLFF. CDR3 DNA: TGTGCCAGCGTGAGGGGGCCTAATGAAAAACTGTTTTTT.

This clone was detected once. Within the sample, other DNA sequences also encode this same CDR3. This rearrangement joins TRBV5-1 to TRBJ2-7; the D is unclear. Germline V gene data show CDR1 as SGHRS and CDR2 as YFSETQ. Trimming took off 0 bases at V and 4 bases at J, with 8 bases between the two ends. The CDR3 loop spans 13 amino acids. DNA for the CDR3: TGCGCCAGCAGCTTGGTGGGATCGTACGAGCAGTACTTC. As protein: CASSLVGSYEQYF. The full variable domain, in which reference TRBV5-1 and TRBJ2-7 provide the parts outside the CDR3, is KAGVTQTPRYLIKTRGQQVTLSCSPISGHRSVSWYQQTPGQGLQFLFEYFSETQRNKGNFPGRFSGRQFSNSRSEMNVSTLELGDSALYLCASSLVGSYEQYFGPGTRLTVT.

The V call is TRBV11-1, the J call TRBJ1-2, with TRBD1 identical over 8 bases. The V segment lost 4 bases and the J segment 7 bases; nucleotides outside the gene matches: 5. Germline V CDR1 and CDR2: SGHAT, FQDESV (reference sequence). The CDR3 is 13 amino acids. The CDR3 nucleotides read TGTGCCAGCAGCTCGCAGGGGGCCGGTGGCTACACCTTC. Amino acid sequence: CASSSQGAGGYTF. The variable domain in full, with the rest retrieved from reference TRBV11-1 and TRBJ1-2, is EAEVAQSPRYKITEKSQAVAFWCDPISGHATLYWYRQILGQGPELLVQFQDESVVDDSQLPKDRFSAERLKGVDSTLKIQPAELGDSAMYLCASSSQGAGGYTFGSGTRLTVV.

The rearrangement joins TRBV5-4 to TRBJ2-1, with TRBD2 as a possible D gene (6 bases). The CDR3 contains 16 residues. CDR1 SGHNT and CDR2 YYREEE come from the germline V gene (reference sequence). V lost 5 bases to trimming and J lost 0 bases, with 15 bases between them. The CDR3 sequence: CASRPNSGISYNEQFF. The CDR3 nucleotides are TGTGCCAGCAGACCGAATAGCGGAATCTCCTACAATGAGCAGTTCTTC.

The CDR3 DNA reads as TGCGCCAGCAGCTTGGGGGGACTAGCGGGAGCGATTGGCAATGAGCAGTTCTTC. Translated: CASSLGGLAGAIGNEQFF. The genes are TRBV5-1 and TRBJ2-1, with 14 bases fitting TRBD2. The CDR3 runs 18 residues. The ends lost 0 bases at V and 6 bases at J; junction bases unmatched: 8. CDR1 SGHRS and CDR2 YFSETQ come from the germline V gene. Filled out from reference TRBV5-1 and TRBJ2-1, the complete variable domain reads KAGVTQTPRYLIKTRGQQVTLSCSPISGHRSVSWYQQTPGQGLQFLFEYFSETQRNKGNFPGRFSGRQFSNSRSEMNVSTLELGDSALYLCASSLGGLAGAIGNEQFFGPGTRLTVL.

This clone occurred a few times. The CDR3 sequence: CASSLVGTSGSVSYEQYF. The CDR3 bases are TGCGCCAGCAGCTTGGTTGGGACTAGCGGGAGTGTTTCCTACGAGCAGTACTTC. The V call is TRBV5-1, the J call TRBJ2-7; the match to TRBD2 covers 14 bases. Germline assignment: CDR1 SGHRS and CDR2 YFSETQ. Trimming removed 0 bases from V and 1 base from J; junction bases left unmatched: 6. The CDR3 covers 18 residues.

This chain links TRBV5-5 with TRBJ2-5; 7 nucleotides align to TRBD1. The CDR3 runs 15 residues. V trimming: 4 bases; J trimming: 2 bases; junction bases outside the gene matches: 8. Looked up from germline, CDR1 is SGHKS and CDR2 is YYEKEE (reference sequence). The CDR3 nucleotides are TGTGCCAGCAGCGCACTGGGGACAGCACAAGAGACCCAGTACTTC. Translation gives CASSALGTAQETQYF.

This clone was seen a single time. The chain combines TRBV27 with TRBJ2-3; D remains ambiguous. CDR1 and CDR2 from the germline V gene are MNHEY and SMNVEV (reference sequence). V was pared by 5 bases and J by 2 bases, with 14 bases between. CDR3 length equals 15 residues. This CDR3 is CASSPSRSPTDTQYF. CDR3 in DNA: TGTGCCAGCAGTCCTTCCCGGAGCCCCACAGATACGCAGTATTTT.

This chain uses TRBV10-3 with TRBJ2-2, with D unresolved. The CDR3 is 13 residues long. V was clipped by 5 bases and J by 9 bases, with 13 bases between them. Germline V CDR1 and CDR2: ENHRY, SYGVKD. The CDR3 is CAISSSDSRELFF. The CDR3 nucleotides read TGTGCCATCAGTTCTTCCGATAGCCGGGAGCTGTTTTTT.

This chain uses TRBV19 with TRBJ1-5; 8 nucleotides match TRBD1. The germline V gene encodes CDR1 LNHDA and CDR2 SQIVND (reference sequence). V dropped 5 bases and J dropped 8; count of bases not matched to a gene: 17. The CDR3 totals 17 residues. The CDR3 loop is CASSSPRTGRFVEPQHF. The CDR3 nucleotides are TGTGCCAGTAGTTCCCCCCGGACAGGGAGATTTGTGGAGCCCCAGCATTTT. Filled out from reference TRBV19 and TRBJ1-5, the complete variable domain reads DGGITQSPKYLFRKEGQNVTLSCEQNLNHDAMYWYRQDPGQGLRLIYYSQIVNDFQKGDIAEGYSVSREKKESFPLTVTSAQKNPTAFYLCASSSPRTGRFVEPQHFGDGTRLSIL.

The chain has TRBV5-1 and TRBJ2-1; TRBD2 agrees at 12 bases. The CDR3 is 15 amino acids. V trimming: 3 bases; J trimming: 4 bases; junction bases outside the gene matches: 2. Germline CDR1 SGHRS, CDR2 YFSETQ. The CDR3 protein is CASSWGLAGYNEQFF. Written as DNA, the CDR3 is TGCGCCAGCAGCTGGGGACTAGCGGGTTACAATGAGCAGTTCTTC.

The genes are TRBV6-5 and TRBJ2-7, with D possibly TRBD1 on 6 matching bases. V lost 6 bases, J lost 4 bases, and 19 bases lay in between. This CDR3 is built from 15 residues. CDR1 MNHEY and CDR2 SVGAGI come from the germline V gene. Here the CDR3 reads CASRPGAGSVYEQYF. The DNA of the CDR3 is TGTGCCAGCAGACCAGGGGCGGGTTCAGTTTACGAGCAGTACTTC.

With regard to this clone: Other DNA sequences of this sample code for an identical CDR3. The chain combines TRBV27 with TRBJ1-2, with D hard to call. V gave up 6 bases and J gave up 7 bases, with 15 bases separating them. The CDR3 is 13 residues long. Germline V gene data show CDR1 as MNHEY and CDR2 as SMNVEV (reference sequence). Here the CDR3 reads CASSPSGGRGYTF. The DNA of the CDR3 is TGTGCCAGCAGCCCCTCAGGAGGACGTGGCTACACCTTC.

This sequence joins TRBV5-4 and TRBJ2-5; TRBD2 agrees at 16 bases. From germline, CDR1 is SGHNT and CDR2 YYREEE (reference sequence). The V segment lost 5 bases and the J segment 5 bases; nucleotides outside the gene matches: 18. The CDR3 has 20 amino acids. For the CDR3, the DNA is TGTGCCAGCAGGCGAATGTCCGGGACTAGCGGGAGGGCCTTAGGCGAGACCCAGTACTTC. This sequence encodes CASRRMSGTSGRALGETQYF.